Detailed here is one T cell receptor (beta chain). The sample contains more than one DNA sequence encoding this CDR3. This record comes from a study of blood T cell repertoires in COVID-19. At the level of the study: Both acute and convalescent COVID-19 samples were obtained from the United States, Italy and Spain. T cells, B-cell-depleted T cells, or PBMCs provided the cDNA or gDNA that served as material.

With 5 bases removed from V and 4 bases from J, the gap between germline ends came to 10 bases. The CDR3 has 13 residues. The germline gives CDR1 MNHEY, CDR2 SVGAGI. Living in 24 US areas, the participants were between roughly 18 and 95 years of age. A case of COVID-19 had been met by exposed participants within 2 weeks before study entry. Sequencing used immunoSEQ multiplex PCR; TCRdb keeps in-frame clones, though not all of them. The repertoire holds roughly 150,000 clones, with 75% to 90% as singletons. The source of this sequence is a man between 65 and 79 years old who had been exposed to COVID-19. The chain employs TRBV6-5 and TRBJ2-3; weak D call: TRBD2 (6 bases). The material sequenced was PBMCs or T cells enriched from blood (not recorded which). Here the CDR3 reads CASSLPGADTQYF. The DNA of the CDR3 is TGTGCCAGCAGTCTCCCGGGGGCAGATACGCAGTATTTT.